This record covers a single TCR beta chain. Its target is not known. The study reverse transcribed the entire isolated RNA, so it sequenced expressed TCRB transcripts. Profiled with immunoSEQ multiplex PCR; TCRdb holds only in-frame clones, not every one. There are 150,000 or so clones in the sample; roughly 60% occur only once, and around 0.08% lies in the top ten. This record belongs to a study of beta chain features in type 1 diabetes. Whole-study findings and limits: Shortening that was moderate but significant affected the TCRB CDR3s of Type 1 diabetes patients in all four CD4+ subsets.

The CDR3 runs 10 residues. V was clipped by 3 bases and J by 4 bases, with 4 bases between them. Looked up from germline, CDR1 is DFQATT and CDR2 is SNEGSKA (reference sequence). This sequence was found in a man aged 25 to 40 with type 1 diabetes. J is TRBJ2-7 and V is TRBV20-1; D ambiguous. The sample consisted of naive CD4+ T cells from blood. CDR3 loop: CSARAYEQYF. The CDR3 DNA follows: TGCAGTGCTAGGGCATACGAGCAGTACTTC.